A single sample gave rise to the 27 T cell receptor beta chains below, sequenced in a study of technical replicates of blood from a handful of donors. Profiled with immunoSEQ multiplex PCR; TCRdb holds only in-frame clones, not every one. This sample has about 68,000 clones, with about 97% found just once. Input material: T cells isolated from PBMCs. The receptors were gathered from a human donor in good health.

The chain recombines TRBV27 with TRBJ1-1; unclear D gene. The germline V gene has CDR1 MNHEY and CDR2 SMNVEV (reference sequence). V gave up 4 bases and J gave up 2 bases, with 20 bases separating them. This CDR3 spans 17 amino acids. For the CDR3, the DNA is TGTGCCAGCAGTTCCCCGGCAGGCTTCGGAAAAAACACTGAAGCTTTCTTT. This codes for CASSSPAGFGKNTEAFF.

This clone appeared a single time. This rearrangement joins TRBV7-9 to TRBJ2-7, with unresolved D. V lost 2 bases, J lost 7 bases, and 9 bases lay in between. This CDR3 is built from 12 residues. Germline V gene data show CDR1 as SEHNR and CDR2 as FQNEAQ (reference sequence). The DNA of the CDR3 is TGTGCCAGCAGCTTATATATGCGAGAGCAGTACTTC. Its protein is CASSLYMREQYF. The variable domain in full, with the rest retrieved from reference TRBV7-9 and TRBJ2-7, is DTGVSQNPRHKITKRGQNVTFRCDPISEHNRLYWYRQTLGQGPEFLTYFQNEAQLEKSRLLSDRFSAERPKGSFSTLEIQRTEQGDSAMYLCASSLYMREQYFGPGTRLTVT.

This clone was picked up one time. This chain joins TRBV29-1 and TRBJ2-3; a possible D gene is TRBD1 (6 bases). Trimming removed 3 bases from V and 6 bases from J, with 19 bases in between. CDR1 SQVTM and CDR2 ANQGSEA come from the germline V gene. The CDR3 is 15 residues long. The CDR3: CSVEPLRGLRDTQYF. The CDR3 DNA follows: TGCAGCGTTGAGCCCCTTAGGGGGTTGAGGGATACGCAGTATTTT.

This chain uses TRBV7-7 with TRBJ2-1, with 14 positions matching TRBD2. The ends lost 5 bases at V and 7 bases at J; junction bases unmatched: 13. The CDR3 totals 18 residues. Per germline, CDR1 SSHAT and CDR2 FNYEAQ (reference sequence). DNA for the CDR3: TGTGCCAGCAGCCCCGGACTAGCGGGAGGAGGTTTAAGTAATGAGCAGTTCTTC. Amino acid sequence: CASSPGLAGGGLSNEQFF.

This clone was counted once. The V and J genes are TRBV11-3 and TRBJ2-2; TRBD2 matches at 7 bases. Germline values: CDR1 SGHNT, CDR2 YENEEA. This CDR3 spans 16 amino acids. J was trimmed by 7 bases and V by 1 base; bases with no gene match: 9. The CDR3, as DNA: TGTGCCAGCAGCTTAGGTCGTGCGGGAGCCGACGGGGAGCTGTTTTTT. It encodes CASSLGRAGADGELFF.

The chain couples TRBV5-1 to TRBJ2-3, with 9 bases aligning to TRBD2. Germline CDR1 and CDR2: SGHRS and YFSETQ. V trimming: 4 bases; J trimming: 3 bases; junction bases outside the gene matches: 6. The CDR3 is 15 residues long. DNA of the CDR3: TGCGCCAGCAGCATAGCGGGAGTCGGTACAGATACGCAGTATTTT. Its translation: CASSIAGVGTDTQYF.

There are a few counts of this clone. This chain links TRBV5-4 with TRBJ2-5, with D uncertain. V dropped 5 bases and J dropped 4 bases, with 15 bases sitting between them. This CDR3 spans 14 amino acids. CDR1 is SGHNT, CDR2 YYREEE, per germline (reference sequence). Here the CDR3 DNA reads TGTGCCAGCAGATCCTCCAGGATATTAGAGACCCAGTACTTC. This codes for CASRSSRILETQYF. The variable domain in full, completed from reference TRBV5-4 and TRBJ2-5, reads ETGVTQSPTHLIKTRGQQVTLRCSSQSGHNTVSWYQQALGQGPQFIFQYYREEENGRGNFPPRFSGLQFPNYSSELNVNALELDDSALYLCASRSSRILETQYFGPGTRLLVL.

The J gene is TRBJ2-7, the V gene TRBV2; the D is unclear. Germline V lookup: CDR1 SNHLY, CDR2 FYNNEI. Trimming took off 7 bases at V and 5 bases at J, with 27 bases between the two ends. This CDR3 contains 17 residues. The CDR3 nucleotides are TGTGCCAGCACCGCACCCAGCGATTTATGGTCCCCTAACGAGCAGTACTTC. This sequence encodes CASTAPSDLWSPNEQYF.

The genes are TRBV5-8 and TRBJ2-1, with a possible D match to TRBD1 (5 bases). Germline V gene lookup returns CDR1 SGHTS and CDR2 YDEGEE. Trimming left V 7 bases short and J 9 bases short, with 14 bases between. This CDR3 has 12 residues. The CDR3 nucleotides are TGTGCCAGCCCGCCCAGGGTTGGTGAGCAGTTCTTC. It translates to CASPPRVGEQFF.

The chain employs TRBV27 and TRBJ2-7, with D unclear. The CDR3 consists of 12 residues. Germline CDR1 reads MNHEY; CDR2 reads SMNVEV (reference sequence). The V end was cut by 3 bases, the J end by 0 bases, with 3 bases between. The CDR3 DNA reads TGTGCCAGCAGTTTCTACTCCTACGAGCAGTACTTC. It is translated as CASSFYSYEQYF.

The CDR3 loop reads CASSQLAGDYEQYF. CDR3 in DNA: TGCGCCAGCAGCCAACTAGCGGGAGACTACGAGCAGTACTTC. The V call is TRBV4-3, the J call TRBJ2-7; 10 bases align to TRBD2. Germline lookup yields CDR1 LGHNA and CDR2 YSLEER. J lost 3 bases, V lost 2 bases, and 1 base had no gene match. The CDR3 consists of 14 residues.

The chain carries TRBV19 and TRBJ1-3, with 9 bases aligning to TRBD1. J gave up 3 bases and V 11 bases, and 14 bases lay outside the gene matches. The CDR3 runs to 16 residues. The germline V gene encodes CDR1 LNHDA and CDR2 SQIVND (reference sequence). CDR3 protein: CAAAAQGATSGNTIYF. The CDR3 DNA sequence: TGTGCCGCGGCAGCACAGGGGGCGACGAGTGGAAACACCATATATTTT.

The gene calls are TRBV29-1 and TRBJ2-2, with D possibly being TRBD2 (5 bases). The CDR3 contains 13 residues. Trimming removed 1 base from V and 6 bases from J, with 9 bases in between. Per the germline V gene, CDR1 is SQVTM and CDR2 is ANQGSEA. The CDR3: CSVEASSAGELFF. CDR3 DNA: TGCAGCGTTGAAGCTAGCTCGGCCGGGGAGCTGTTTTTT.

This rearrangement joins TRBV5-6 to TRBJ1-2; D may be TRBD1 (6 bases). Per the germline V gene, CDR1 is SGHDT and CDR2 is YYEEEE. The V end was cut by 4 bases, the J end by 4 bases, with 11 bases between. The CDR3 sequence is 13 residues long. CDR3 residues: CASSRDTPYGYTF. CDR3 DNA sequence: TGTGCCAGCAGCAGGGACACCCCCTATGGCTACACCTTC.

This chain links TRBV6-5 with TRBJ1-2, with D possibly matching TRBD1 (6 bases). V shed 6 bases and J shed 8 bases, with 16 bases lying between them. Germline CDR1 is MNHEY and CDR2 is SVGAGI. The CDR3 consists of 13 residues. CDR3 loop: CASSRNTGWGYTF. The DNA of the CDR3 is TGTGCCAGCAGCCGAAATACAGGGTGGGGCTACACCTTC.

The chain recombines TRBV7-2 with TRBJ2-7, with TRBD2 matching over 10 bases. The V gene's germline CDR1 is SGHTA and CDR2 FQGNSA. The V and J ends lost 2 bases and 6 bases, in that order; junction bases with no gene match: 10. There are 16 residues in the CDR3. The CDR3 nucleotides are TGTGCCAGCAGCTTATTATCACTAGCGGGAATCAGCGAGCAGTACTTC. Translating it yields CASSLLSLAGISEQYF.

The CDR3 here is CASGPGQTNTEAFF. The CDR3, as DNA: TGTGCCAGTGGACCGGGACAGACGAACACTGAAGCTTTCTTT. The chain joins TRBV19 to TRBJ1-1, with 7 bases fitting TRBD1. V shed 8 bases, J shed 1 base, and the junction held 7 bases outside the gene matches. The length of the CDR3 is 14 residues. In germline, CDR1 is LNHDA, CDR2 SQIVND (reference sequence).

V is TRBV6-6 and J is TRBJ1-1; D not certain. The V gene's germline CDR1 is MNHNY and CDR2 SVGAGI (reference sequence). This CDR3 is built from 12 residues. Deletions cut 5 bases from V and 6 bases from J, with 10 bases between. CDR3 in DNA: TGTGCCAGCAGTAGGGAGTTCGCTGAAGCTTTCTTT. As protein: CASSREFAEAFF.

This rearrangement joins TRBV27 to TRBJ1-1, with D possibly being TRBD1 (5 bases). In germline, CDR1 is MNHEY, CDR2 SMNVEV (reference sequence). CDR3 length: 16 amino acids. V was shortened by 7 bases and J by 5 bases, with 23 bases between the two germline ends. CDR3 bases: TGTGCCAGCACCCCCCATGGGAGGGCTGGGGGGACTGAAGCTTTCTTT. Residues: CASTPHGRAGGTEAFF.

V gene TRBV6-5 combines with J gene TRBJ1-1; weak D call: TRBD1 (6 bases). The CDR3 covers 15 residues. From germline, CDR1 is MNHEY and CDR2 SVGAGI. The V gene lost 6 bases and the J gene lost 3 bases, with 17 bases spanning the gap. The DNA of the CDR3 is TGTGCCAGCAGGCAACAGGGAAATGTACACACTGAAGCTTTCTTT. Its protein product is CASRQQGNVHTEAFF.

This chain uses TRBV19 with TRBJ2-7, with a tentative D call TRBD2 (5 bases). This CDR3 region has 14 residues. Trimming removed 5 bases from V and 0 bases from J, with 11 bases in between. The germline CDR1 and CDR2 sequences are LNHDA and SQIVND (reference sequence). CDR3 protein: CASSVSGGSYEQYF. The CDR3 bases are TGTGCCAGTAGTGTATCCGGAGGCTCCTACGAGCAGTACTTC.

This sequence joins TRBV27 and TRBJ1-1; possible D gene TRBD1, 5 bases. Per the germline V gene, CDR1 is MNHEY and CDR2 is SMNVEV (reference sequence). Trimming took off 3 bases at V and 0 bases at J, with 5 bases between the two ends. The CDR3 covers 13 residues. CDR3 nucleotide sequence: TGTGCCAGCAGTTTCAGGGTGAACACTGAAGCTTTCTTT. Its translation: CASSFRVNTEAFF.

The gene calls are TRBV2 and TRBJ2-7, with 8 nucleotides matching TRBD1. CDR3 length equals 14 residues. CDR1 is SNHLY, CDR2 FYNNEI, per germline. Trimming at V came to 2 bases and at J to 4 bases, leaving 4 bases not matched to a gene. CDR3 region: CASSELQGVYEQYF. CDR3 sequence (DNA): TGTGCCAGCAGTGAACTACAGGGGGTGTACGAGCAGTACTTC.

DNA for the CDR3: TGTGCCAGCAGCTTGCTGGACACCTACGAGCAGTACTTC. It specifies CASSLLDTYEQYF. The rearrangement uses TRBV28 and TRBJ2-7; D is perhaps TRBD1 (5 bases). Germline CDR1 and CDR2: MDHEN and SYDVKM. V shed 6 bases and J shed 2 bases, with 11 bases lying between them. The CDR3 loop spans 13 amino acids. The full variable domain, with the rest looked up from reference TRBV28 and TRBJ2-7, is DVKVTQSSRYLVKRTGEKVFLECVQDMDHENMFWYRQDPGLGLRLIYFSYDVKMKEKGDIPEGYSVSREKKERFSLILESASTNQTSMYLCASSLLDTYEQYFGPGTRLTVT.

The rearrangement links TRBV11-3 to TRBJ1-1; no firm D call. Germline CDR1 reads SGHNT; CDR2 reads YENEEA. The V and J ends lost 1 base and 8 bases respectively, with 5 bases between them. This CDR3 comprises 11 residues. In nucleotides, the CDR3 is TGTGCCAGCAGCTTAGGGGCGGAAGCTTTCTTT. Protein product: CASSLGAEAFF.

This rearrangement joins TRBV5-1 to TRBJ2-1, with 12 positions matching TRBD2. This CDR3 region has 17 residues. Losses at the gene ends were 5 bases for V and 9 bases for J; bases not matched to a gene: 15. Germline lookup yields CDR1 SGHRS and CDR2 YFSETQ. This chain's CDR3 is CASSYRLAGELLGEQFF. DNA of the CDR3: TGCGCCAGCAGTTACAGACTAGCGGGAGAGTTGCTGGGTGAGCAGTTCTTC.

V gene TRBV28 combines with J gene TRBJ2-1; 9 bases align to TRBD2. Germline V gene lookup returns CDR1 MDHEN and CDR2 SYDVKM. The V segment lost 2 bases and the J segment 6 bases; nucleotides outside the gene matches: 5. This CDR3 has 15 amino acids. CDR3 amino acids: CASSLQREAGNEQFF. The CDR3 DNA is TGTGCCAGCAGTTTACAGCGGGAGGCAGGCAATGAGCAGTTCTTC.